Reported below is one TCR beta chain. The table came from immunoSEQ multiplex PCR; TCRdb's copy has only in-frame clones and leaves some out. The data hold about 64,000 clones, with 82% observed a single time. Unmatched junction bases numbered 4, after V lost 1 base and J lost 4 bases. CDR3 length: 14 residues. CDR1 SGHKS and CDR2 YYEKEE come from the germline V gene (reference sequence). The data belong to a study of blood T cell repertoires in COVID-19. The chain joins TRBV5-5 to TRBJ2-5; the match to TRBD1 covers 7 bases. The receptor was isolated from a human donor in a cohort sampled during active COVID-19. Sequenced sample: peripheral blood. This CDR3 is CASSLWAGGETQYF. The DNA for the CDR3 is TGTGCCAGCAGCTTGTGGGCAGGGGGAGAGACCCAGTACTTC. The complete variable domain, with remaining parts taken from reference TRBV5-5 and TRBJ2-5, reads DAGVTQSPTHLIKTRGQQVTLRCSPISGHKSVSWYQQVLGQGPQFIFQYYEKEERGRGNFPDRFSARQFPNYSSELNVNALLLGDSALYLCASSLWAGGETQYFGPGTRLLVL.